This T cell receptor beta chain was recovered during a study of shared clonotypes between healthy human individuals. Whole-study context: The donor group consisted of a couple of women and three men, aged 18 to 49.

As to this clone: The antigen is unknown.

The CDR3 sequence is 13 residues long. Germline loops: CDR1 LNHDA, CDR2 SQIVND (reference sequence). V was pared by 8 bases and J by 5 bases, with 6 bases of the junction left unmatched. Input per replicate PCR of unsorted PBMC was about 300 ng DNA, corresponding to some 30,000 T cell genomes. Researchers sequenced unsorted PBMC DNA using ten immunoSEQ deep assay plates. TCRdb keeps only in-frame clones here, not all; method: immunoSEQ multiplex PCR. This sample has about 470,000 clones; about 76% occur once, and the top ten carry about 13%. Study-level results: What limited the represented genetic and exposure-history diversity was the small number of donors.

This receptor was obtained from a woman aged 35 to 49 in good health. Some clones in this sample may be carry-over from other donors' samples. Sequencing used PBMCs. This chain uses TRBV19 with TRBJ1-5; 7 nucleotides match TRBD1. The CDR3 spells CASGGRGDQPQHF. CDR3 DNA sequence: TGTGCCAGTGGTGGCAGGGGGGATCAGCCCCAGCATTTT.